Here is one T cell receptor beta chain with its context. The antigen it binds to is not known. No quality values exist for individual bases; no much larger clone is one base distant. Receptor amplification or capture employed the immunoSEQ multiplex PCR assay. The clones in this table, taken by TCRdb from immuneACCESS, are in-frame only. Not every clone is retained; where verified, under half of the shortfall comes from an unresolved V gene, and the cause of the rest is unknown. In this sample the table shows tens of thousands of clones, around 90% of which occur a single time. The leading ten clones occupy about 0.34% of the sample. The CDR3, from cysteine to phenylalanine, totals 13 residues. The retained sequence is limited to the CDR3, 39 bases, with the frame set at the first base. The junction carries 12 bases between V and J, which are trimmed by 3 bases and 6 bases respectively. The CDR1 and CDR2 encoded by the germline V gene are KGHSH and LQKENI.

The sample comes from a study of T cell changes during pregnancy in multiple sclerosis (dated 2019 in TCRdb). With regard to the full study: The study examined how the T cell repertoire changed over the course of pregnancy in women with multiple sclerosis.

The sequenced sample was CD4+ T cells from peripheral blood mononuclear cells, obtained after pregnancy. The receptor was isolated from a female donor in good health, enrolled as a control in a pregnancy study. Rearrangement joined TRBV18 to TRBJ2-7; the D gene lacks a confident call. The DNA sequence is TGTGCCAGCTCACCTCCCCCCCGCGGCGAGCAGTACTTC. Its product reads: CASSPPPRGEQYF.